This T cell receptor beta chain was retrieved from a study of glioma-infiltrating T cells. Study information: Low-grade gliomas were grade II; glioblastomas were grade IV at initial diagnosis. Before surgery, glioma patients received dexamethasone for at most six days. Target coverage was roughly 4- to 10-fold for roughly one million blood T cells.

This clonotype showed up just a few times. Its specificity is not known. Study-wide points: Patients with low tissue-blood divergence carried a signature set of shared blood CDR3 motifs.

Using RNA template, CDR3s of TCR alpha and beta were amplified with iRepertoire arm-PCR. TCRdb ran MiXCR on the multiplex PCR reads and lists one entry per CDR3 protein. The sample contains 300,000 to 450,000 distinct CDR3 sequences, roughly two fifths of which appear only once. This sequence originates from a human donor with low-grade glioma or glioblastoma, undergoing nonglioma brain surgery, or in good health (not recorded which). The sequencing input was glioma tissue, nonneoplastic brain tissue, or PBMCs (not recorded which).

The CDR3 is CATRQGGGGTQYF. For the CDR3, the DNA is TGTGCCACCCGACAGGGAGGAGGGGGGACCCAGTACTTC. This chain joins TRBV27 and TRBJ2-5; possible D gene TRBD1, 7 bases. Germline CDR1 is MNHEY and CDR2 is SMNVEV (reference sequence). The CDR3 has 13 residues. The V and J ends lost 10 bases and 7 bases respectively, with 19 bases between them.